This T cell receptor beta chain is drawn from a study of shared clonotypes between healthy human individuals. Remarks on this clone: The identical CDR3 is also encoded by other nucleotide sequences in the sample.

The CDR3 is made up of 13 amino acids. Trimming pared 6 bases from V and 0 bases from J, leaving 7 bases between. Germline assignment: CDR1 MDHEN and CDR2 SYDVKM. Profiled with immunoSEQ multiplex PCR; TCRdb holds only in-frame clones, not every one. The sample has 2 million to 2.5 million clones, just over 90% seen once; the top ten hold roughly 0.36%. The chain carries TRBV28 and TRBJ2-3; D gene uncertain. The specimen sequenced was naive CD4+ T cells from PBMCs. Subset: CD45RA+ positively selected. The source is a man younger than 35 in good health. Some clones in this sample may be carry-over from other donors' samples. The CDR3 region has the DNA TGTGCCAGCAGCTTCGGGAGCACAGATACGCAGTATTTT. Its translation: CASSFGSTDTQYF.